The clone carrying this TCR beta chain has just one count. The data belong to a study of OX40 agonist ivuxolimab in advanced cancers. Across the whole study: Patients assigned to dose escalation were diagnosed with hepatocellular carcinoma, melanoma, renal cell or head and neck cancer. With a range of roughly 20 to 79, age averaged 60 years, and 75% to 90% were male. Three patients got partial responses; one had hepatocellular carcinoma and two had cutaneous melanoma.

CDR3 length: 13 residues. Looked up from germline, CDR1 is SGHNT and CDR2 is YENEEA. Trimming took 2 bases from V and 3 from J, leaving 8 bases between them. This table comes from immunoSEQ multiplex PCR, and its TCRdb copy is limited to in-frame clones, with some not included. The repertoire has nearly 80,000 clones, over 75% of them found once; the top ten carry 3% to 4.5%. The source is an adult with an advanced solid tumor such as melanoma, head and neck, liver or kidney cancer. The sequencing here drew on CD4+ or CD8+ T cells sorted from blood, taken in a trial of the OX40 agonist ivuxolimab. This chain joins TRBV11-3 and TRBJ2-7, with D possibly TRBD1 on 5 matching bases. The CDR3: CASSLNQGYEQYF. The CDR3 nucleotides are TGTGCCAGCAGCTTAAATCAGGGCTACGAGCAGTACTTC.